Following are 16 T cell receptor beta chains from one sample sequenced in a study of T cell clonotyping in hematopoietic cell transplantation. Generated by immunoSEQ multiplex PCR, the TCRdb table keeps only in-frame clones and is missing some. The sample has tens of thousands of clones; roughly 94% are singletons. Source material: peripheral blood mononuclear cells. The receptors originated from a woman in her forties or fifties in good health. Some clones in this sample may be carry-over from other donors' samples.

This chain connects TRBV2 to TRBJ2-7, with D possibly being TRBD1 (7 bases). Trimming left V 7 bases short and J 5 bases short, with 21 bases between. This CDR3 is built from 15 residues. Germline values: CDR1 SNHLY, CDR2 FYNNEI. CDR3 bases: TGTGCCAGCACCAGGGGGGCAGGCCCCTGGGACGAGCAGTACTTC. Amino acid sequence: CASTRGAGPWDEQYF.

CDR3 nucleotides: TGCAGCGGCCAGCTTTTGAATGAAAAACTGTTTTTT. Protein: CSGQLLNEKLFF. V gene TRBV29-1 combines with J gene TRBJ1-4; D is unresolved. The CDR3 has 12 amino acids. The germline gives CDR1 SQVTM, CDR2 ANQGSEA. Trimming pared 7 bases from V and 5 bases from J, leaving 11 bases between.

This clone was seen only once. This chain connects TRBV7-2 to TRBJ1-6, with 11 bases that match TRBD1. V shed 2 bases, J shed 7 bases, and the junction held 4 bases outside the gene matches. CDR1 and CDR2 (germline): SGHTA, FQGNSA. This CDR3 region has 16 residues. DNA of the CDR3: TGTGCCAGCAGCTTATCCGGACAGGGGGCCAATTCACCCCTCCACTTT. Translating it yields CASSLSGQGANSPLHF.

The CDR3 DNA reads as TGCGCCAGCAGCCAAGGGGCTCTTGGAACATCCGGCTACACCTTC. This codes for CASSQGALGTSGYTF. The V call is TRBV4-1, the J call TRBJ1-2; no reliable D call. V gave up 1 base and J gave up 8 bases, with 17 bases separating them. Germline CDR1 reads MGHRA; CDR2 reads YSYEKL. This CDR3 has 15 residues.

The J gene is TRBJ2-5, the V gene TRBV11-3, with 9 bases matching TRBD1. V lost 5 bases and J lost 5; bases outside the gene matches: 9. The CDR3 extends over 15 amino acids. In germline, CDR1 is SGHNT, CDR2 YENEEA. The DNA of the CDR3 is TGTGCCAGCAGCCCCGGACAGGGGAGGGTGGAGACCCAGTACTTC. It codes for CASSPGQGRVETQYF.

In nucleotides, the CDR3 is TGTGCCAGCAGTGAAGCGCTGGGGGGGACCCAGTACTTC. It codes for CASSEALGGTQYF. This rearrangement joins TRBV2 to TRBJ2-5; D is perhaps TRBD2 (6 bases). This CDR3 comprises 13 residues. CDR1 is SNHLY and CDR2 is FYNNEI in the germline V gene. V gave up 0 bases and J gave up 7 bases, with 9 bases separating them.

The J gene is TRBJ2-1, the V gene TRBV5-6; TRBD2 matches at 8 bases. The germline V gene has CDR1 SGHDT and CDR2 YYEEEE. The CDR3 is made up of 14 amino acids. The V and J ends lost 4 bases and 9 bases, in that order; junction bases with no gene match: 9. The CDR3 loop reads CASSDGLAGLEQFF. DNA of the CDR3: TGTGCCAGCAGCGATGGACTAGCCGGGCTTGAGCAGTTCTTC.

V usage is TRBV30 and J usage is TRBJ2-7; D ambiguous. The CDR3 consists of 12 residues. CDR1 GTSNPN and CDR2 SVGIG come from the germline V gene (reference sequence). V was clipped by 4 bases and J by 2 bases, with 9 bases between them. CDR3 in DNA: TGTGCCTGGAAGGACGAAGCCTACGAGCAGTACTTC. It is translated as CAWKDEAYEQYF. The full variable domain, its missing parts supplied by reference TRBV30 and TRBJ2-7, is SQTIHQWPATLVQPVGSPLSLECTVEGTSNPNLYWYRQAAGRGLQLLFYSVGIGQISSEVPQNLSASRPQDRQFILSSKKLLLSDSGFYLCAWKDEAYEQYFGPGTRLTVT.

This chain connects TRBV19 to TRBJ1-2; D uncertain. Germline CDR1 LNHDA, CDR2 SQIVND (reference sequence). The CDR3 has 12 amino acids. Trimming took 3 bases from V and 5 from J, leaving 7 bases between them. In nucleotides, the CDR3 is TGTGCCAGTAGTATCAGCAGTTATGGCTACACCTTC. This gives the protein CASSISSYGYTF.

This rearrangement joins TRBV7-2 to TRBJ2-7, with no clear D. The CDR3 is made up of 13 amino acids. The V and J ends lost 5 bases and 3 bases respectively, with 11 bases between them. Per germline, CDR1 SGHTA and CDR2 FQGNSA. In DNA form, the CDR3 reads TGTGCCAGCAGCAAAAAGGAGAACTACGAGCAGTACTTC. This encodes CASSKKENYEQYF.

This chain joins TRBV2 and TRBJ1-5, with 9 bases lining up with TRBD1. The V gene end was trimmed by 6 bases and the J gene end by 3 bases; junction bases not matched to a gene: 6. The CDR3 consists of 15 residues. Germline V CDR1 and CDR2: SNHLY, FYNNEI. The CDR3 sequence: CASRLDRGYNQPQHF. In DNA form, the CDR3 reads TGTGCCAGCAGATTGGACAGGGGATACAATCAGCCCCAGCATTTT.

The V gene is TRBV11-2, the J gene TRBJ2-2; tentatively, D is TRBD2 (6 bases). The CDR3 totals 16 residues. V was pared by 5 bases and J by 0 bases, with 13 bases between. Germline loops: CDR1 SGHAT, CDR2 FQNNGV. CDR3 region: CASSNSGTPNTGELFF. The DNA for the CDR3 is TGTGCCAGCAGCAATTCCGGGACTCCGAACACCGGGGAGCTGTTTTTT.

CDR3 amino acids: CASSQETQYF. CDR3 in DNA: TGTGCCAGCAGTCAAGAGACCCAGTACTTC. The gene calls are TRBV6-6 and TRBJ2-5; no clear D. Trimming shortened V by 5 bases and J by 2 bases, and 0 bases separated the two germline ends. Germline V lookup: CDR1 MNHNY, CDR2 SVGAGI (reference sequence). This CDR3 spans 10 amino acids.

J is TRBJ1-6 and V is TRBV5-1; TRBD1 is a possible D gene (5 bases). V was clipped by 0 bases and J by 6 bases, with 13 bases between them. Germline V gene lookup returns CDR1 SGHRS and CDR2 YFSETQ. The CDR3 has 16 amino acids. CDR3 DNA sequence: TGCGCCAGCAGCTTGGTTTCCCAGGGACTTAATTCACCCCTCCACTTT. It translates to CASSLVSQGLNSPLHF.

V gene TRBV5-4 combines with J gene TRBJ1-5; 8 bases line up with TRBD1. The CDR3 totals 15 residues. CDR1 SGHNT and CDR2 YYREEE come from the germline V gene (reference sequence). Trimming took 0 bases from V and 5 from J; bases not matched to a gene: 4. CDR3 DNA sequence: TGTGCCAGCAGCTTGGACCCAGGGGGCGATCAGCCCCAGCATTTT. Its translation: CASSLDPGGDQPQHF.

This chain connects TRBV25-1 to TRBJ1-4; D not resolved. The CDR3 extends over 11 amino acids. V lost 1 base and J 14 bases, leaving 8 bases between the germline ends. CDR1 is MGHDK and CDR2 is SYGVNS in the germline V gene. The CDR3, as DNA: TGTGCCAGCAGTGAATTTGAAAGTCTGTTTTTT. Translated: CASSEFESLFF.